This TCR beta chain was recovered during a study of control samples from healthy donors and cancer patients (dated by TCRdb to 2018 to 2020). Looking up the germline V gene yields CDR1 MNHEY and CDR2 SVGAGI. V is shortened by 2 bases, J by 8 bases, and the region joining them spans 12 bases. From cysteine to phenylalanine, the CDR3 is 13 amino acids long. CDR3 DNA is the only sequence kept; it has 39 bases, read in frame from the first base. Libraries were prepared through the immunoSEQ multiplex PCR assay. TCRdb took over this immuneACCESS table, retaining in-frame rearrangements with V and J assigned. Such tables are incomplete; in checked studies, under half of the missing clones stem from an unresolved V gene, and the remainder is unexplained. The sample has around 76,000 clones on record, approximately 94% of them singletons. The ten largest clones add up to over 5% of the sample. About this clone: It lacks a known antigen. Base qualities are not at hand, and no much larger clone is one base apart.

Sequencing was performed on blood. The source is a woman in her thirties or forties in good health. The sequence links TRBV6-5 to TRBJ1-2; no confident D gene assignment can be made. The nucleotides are TGTGCCAGCAGTTACGGCGCAGGCCTCGGCTACACCTTC. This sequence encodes CASSYGAGLGYTF.